The 3 T cell receptor beta chains given below trace back to one sample, sequenced in a study of blood T cell repertoires in COVID-19. Sequencing was performed with immunoSEQ multiplex PCR; in TCRdb, only in-frame clones are kept and a portion is missing. The table lists approximately 400,000 clones, 87% of them singletons, with 1% to 1.5% in the top ten. Sequencing used PBMCs or T cells enriched from blood (not recorded which). The receptors originated from a man aged 25-45 years who had recovered from COVID-19.

The chain links TRBV20-1 to TRBJ1-5; D is perhaps TRBD1 (5 bases). From germline, CDR1 is DFQATT and CDR2 SNEGSKA (reference sequence). This CDR3 spans 17 amino acids. Trimming cost V 3 bases and J 1 base, with 19 bases left between them. The CDR3 sequence is CSASIDSGLGSNQPQHF. CDR3 DNA sequence: TGCAGTGCTAGTATCGACAGTGGGCTTGGAAGCAATCAGCCCCAGCATTTT.

This chain links TRBV5-3 with TRBJ2-4; D unresolved. TRBV5-3 is assigned to the ORF class and has an uncertain function. V was clipped by 4 bases and J by 7 bases, with 12 bases between them. The CDR3 contains 13 residues. The CDR3 nucleotides are TGTGCCAGAAGCCCCTGGCCTTGGAACATTCAGTACTTC. This gives the protein CARSPWPWNIQYF.

A word on this clone: The same CDR3 can be traced to other DNA sequences in this sample. V gene TRBV19 combines with J gene TRBJ1-2; TRBD1 matches at 9 bases. The CDR3 runs 14 residues. Germline CDR1 LNHDA, CDR2 SQIVND (reference sequence). Germline trimming cut 7 bases from V and 2 bases from J; bases unmatched to any gene: 5. The CDR3: CASILGQGNYGYTF. As DNA, the CDR3 is TGTGCCAGTATCCTCGGACAGGGGAACTATGGCTACACCTTC.